This is a list of T cell receptor beta chains from one sample in a study of type 1 and type 2 diabetes patients. TCRdb processed the multiplex PCR reads anew with MiXCR; each CDR3 protein has one entry. The top ten clones hold roughly an eighth of a sample with a few hundred thousand distinct CDR3 sequences, roughly 50% of them seen once. Material: peripheral blood mononuclear cells (PBMCs). The receptors come from a man aged 18-30 years with type 2 diabetes. The CDR3 runs from the conserved cysteine through the conserved F or W.

length,V,J,CDR3
17,TRBV12-3/TRBV12-4,TRBJ2-7,CASSPGQGFISSYEQYF
16,TRBV7-2,TRBJ2-7,CASSHGGERGKLEQYF
12,TRBV20-1,TRBJ2-5,CSADRGGETQYF
14,TRBV10-1,TRBJ1-1,CANSDGQEGAEAFF
13,TRBV10-1,TRBJ2-7,CASSEGDPYEQYF
14,TRBV20-1,TRBJ1-2,CSASTVRANYGYTF
15,TRBV10-2,TRBJ2-1,CASSEQGQGLGEQFF
13,TRBV5-1,TRBJ2-5,CASSLGHVGTQYF
14,TRBV6-5,TRBJ2-7,CASFVSPSSYEQYF
14,TRBV20-1,TRBJ2-1,CSARFAGGGHEQFF
15,TRBV7-8,TRBJ2-5,CASSLFLQKQETQYF
19,TRBV7-9,TRBJ2-6,CASSFGETGGNSGANVLTF
13,TRBV19,TRBJ2-1,CASMLGHDNEQFF
14,TRBV30,TRBJ2-1,CAWSLGTGYNEQFF
14,TRBV13,TRBJ2-7,CASSLLSEFHEQYF
15,TRBV2,TRBJ1-6,CASSRVASYNSPLHF
13,TRBV10-1,TRBJ2-3,CASSRYSTDTQYF
13,TRBV7-7,TRBJ2-5,CASSPRGKETQYF
16,TRBV7-8,TRBJ1-5,CASSPTKTGVDQPQHF
13,TRBV7-7,TRBJ1-2,CASREGGGHGYTF
15,TRBV20-1,TRBJ2-7,CSASSRGKSSYEQYF
19,TRBV7-3,TRBJ2-5,CASSRPGTGDAGDQETQYF
14,TRBV30,TRBJ2-3,CAWSAGRTTDTQYF
14,TRBV24-1,TRBJ2-1,CATSVSAGGNEQFF
15,TRBV19,TRBJ1-5,CASSPLRQVSLPQHF
15,TRBV7-2,TRBJ2-3,CASRGRGYSTDTQYF
14,TRBV24-1,TRBJ2-5,CATSAAGNQETQYF
15,TRBV15,TRBJ1-1,CATSRGGGGGTEAFF
16,TRBV19,TRBJ1-2,CASSKDSTGQLYGYTF
14,TRBV10-3,TRBJ1-6,CAIRATGRESPLHF
12,TRBV19,TRBJ1-5,CATRQGHQPQHF
14,TRBV7-8,TRBJ2-7,CASSPGTSSYEQYF
20,TRBV20-1,TRBJ2-1,CSARVVWGQGTTPLYNEQFF
11,TRBV30,TRBJ1-1,CAWSVYTEAFF
16,TRBV19,TRBJ2-7,CASSTDRGSPPYEQYF
14,TRBV10-1,TRBJ2-7,CASSILAGAGEQYF
13,TRBV20-1,TRBJ1-5,CSARPDGNQPQHF
15,TRBV3-1,TRBJ2-5,CASSQEGSGKETQYF
13,TRBV30,TRBJ2-2,CAWVELATGELFF
15,TRBV4-1,.,CASSQVAGGQDTQYF
11,TRBV20-1,TRBJ1-1,CSARRTEEAFF
13,TRBV9,TRBJ2-3,CASSVARGDTQYF
14,TRBV28,TRBJ2-7,CASRPGLISYEQYF
13,TRBV2,.,CASIKQGLHEQYF
15,TRBV27,TRBJ2-7,CASSLGPGVVYEQYF
15,TRBV5-1,TRBJ1-6,CASSSGLSYNSPLHF
16,TRBV7-2,TRBJ2-5,CASSLLGTHFQEAQYF
18,TRBV12-3/TRBV12-4,TRBJ2-3,CASSFFSGGAERTDTQYF
14,TRBV20-1,TRBJ2-7,CSARRRDRGYEQYF
14,TRBV19,TRBJ2-2,CANLGQTNTGELFF
15,TRBV7-3,TRBJ2-7,CASSLVGDSSFEQYF
15,TRBV18,TRBJ1-2,CASSPDDGRPRGYTF
15,TRBV4-1,TRBJ2-3,CASNSSGSPYYTQYF
16,TRBV6-5,TRBJ2-1,CASSRQGMSSYNEQFF
14,TRBV9,TRBJ1-1,CASSVGGENTEAFF
12,TRBV20-1,TRBJ1-2,CSAKVAQSGYTF
14,TRBV20-1,TRBJ2-1,CSATAGGPYNEQFF